Listed below are T cell receptor beta chains from one sample, sequenced in a study of cytomegalovirus exposure and HLA in healthy donors. Sequencing was performed with immunoSEQ multiplex PCR; in TCRdb, only in-frame clones are kept and a portion is missing. This sample yields about 180,000 clones, of which about 80% are seen a single time; approximately 1.3% belongs to the top ten. The sample comprised PBMCs. The source of these receptors is a man younger than 35 in good health and CMV-seronegative. CDR3s leave out the opening cysteine and the closing phenylalanine or tryptophan. Fields, in order: V gene, J gene, CDR3 protein.

TRBV5-1,TRBJ2-3,ASSLVAGQGTDTQY
TRBV11-3,TRBJ2-7,ASSLGGLAGVGQY
TRBV6-6,TRBJ2-2,ASKKRRNTGELF
TRBV6-4,TRBJ2-6,ASSYSGAGTGANVLT
TRBV4-3,TRBJ2-7,ASSQWGQGSYEQY
TRBV5-1,TRBJ1-5,ASRTGTGASQPQH
TRBV6-5,TRBJ1-1,ASSYGPQVVDTEAF
TRBV7-2,TRBJ2-2,ASNDWTDLNTGELF
TRBV9,TRBJ2-1,ASSETSGSNNEQF
TRBV18,TRBJ2-3,ASSQGLSTDTQY
TRBV30,TRBJ1-6,AWWTGQGNSPLH
TRBV7-2,TRBJ1-1,ASSLGQGGAEAF
TRBV10-3,TRBJ1-2,AIRDDRVGDGYT
TRBV6-5,TRBJ2-2,ASRGWTSGTGELF
TRBV5-1,TRBJ2-1,ASSSYGPREGNEQF
TRBV5-1,TRBJ1-1,ASSGRDSAMNTEAF
TRBV5-1,TRBJ2-5,ASSPGLASETQY
TRBV20-1,TRBJ2-1,SASSAEQF
TRBV6-5,TRBJ1-1,ASSLTGLAEAF
TRBV4-3,TRBJ2-3,ASSDGAAPDTQY
TRBV25-1,TRBJ2-1,ASSRDRTYNEQF
TRBV30,TRBJ1-1,AWNLGQGVTEAF
TRBV7-6,TRBJ1-1,ASSLTPHNELNTEAF
TRBV7-2,TRBJ2-7,ASSLRGGGYEQY
TRBV7-9,TRBJ2-1,ASSLTSGVYNEQF
TRBV30,TRBJ1-1,AWDRQYYLNTEAF
TRBV4-3,TRBJ2-5,ASSRTGGETQY
TRBV28,TRBJ2-2,ASSSLTGDTTNTGELF
TRBV7-9,TRBJ2-2,ASSPQNLAISGELF
TRBV5-6,TRBJ1-4,ASSPTGINEKLF
TRBV9,TRBJ2-3,ASSPTRTSEGTDTQY
TRBV19,TRBJ1-5,ASSLKDSDSNQPQH
TRBV30,TRBJ2-7,AWSTPGLAPPYEQY
TRBV4-1,TRBJ2-7,ASSQDAARVGYEQY
TRBV6-1,TRBJ1-2,ASSDGQGETLLYGYT
TRBV4-2,TRBJ2-7,ASSQGSSGLYEQY
TRBV7-2,TRBJ2-1,ASSLEGPYPYNEQF
TRBV7-2,TRBJ1-1,ASSLVAGAREAF
TRBV7-2,TRBJ2-3,ASSLTSGGTDTQY
TRBV5-5,TRBJ2-7,ASSLVGEWAYEQY
TRBV25-1,TRBJ2-7,ASSASPPYEQY
TRBV7-9,TRBJ1-3,ATHRGHGNTIY
TRBV6-5,TRBJ2-7,ASTGNGQGANEQY
TRBV2,TRBJ1-6,ASSEGPTISPLH
TRBV5-1,TRBJ2-1,ASSYGAGIVNNEQF
TRBV11-2,TRBJ1-5,ASSFISGQPQH
TRBV7-8,TRBJ2-5,ASSLVGAGEETQY